A single sample is the source of the 8 T cell receptor beta chains below, sequenced in a study of regulatory T cells in long-lasting Graves disease. Construction of the TCR beta libraries employed iRepertoire HTBI primers in conjunction with Arm-PCR of CDR3 regions. TCRdb analysed the multiplex PCR reads with MiXCR anew, one entry per CDR3 protein. The sample shows about 560,000 distinct CDR3 sequences, about 16% of them seen only once. Time point reported: newly diagnosed GD, antithyroid drugs for less than 3 months. Preparation of the TCR library used RNA extracted from PBMCs. These data also formed part of another study, on T cells in Graves' hyperthyroidism and ophthalmopathy.

The sequences come from peripheral blood mononuclear cells (PBMCs), collected at new diagnosis, from a patient treated with antithyroid drugs. All receptors derive from a man aged 18 to 29 with Graves disease.

This clonotype was counted ten times or more. This sequence joins TRBV30 and TRBJ1-1, with D tentatively TRBD1 (5 bases). V dropped 4 bases and J dropped 1 base, with 16 bases sitting between them. Germline values: CDR1 GTSNPN, CDR2 SVGIG (reference sequence). The CDR3 extends over 15 amino acids. CDR3 protein: CAWTARGGRNTEAFF. In DNA form, the CDR3 reads TGTGCCTGGACCGCTCGGGGCGGGAGGAACACTGAAGCTTTCTTT. The full variable domain, in which reference TRBV30 and TRBJ1-1 provide the parts outside the CDR3, is SQTIHQWPATLVQPVGSPLSLECTVEGTSNPNLYWYRQAAGRGLQLLFYSVGIGQISSEVPQNLSASRPQDRQFILSSKKLLLSDSGFYLCAWTARGGRNTEAFFGQGTRLTVV.

Details on this clonotype: A clone one base away is much larger, so this may be a read error. The rearrangement links TRBV6-1 to TRBJ2-2, with D possibly matching TRBD1 (6 bases). With 6 bases removed from V and 7 bases from J, the gap between germline ends came to 9 bases. This CDR3 is built from 12 residues. Germline CDR1 MNHNS, CDR2 SASEGT. DNA for the CDR3: TGTGCCAGCAGGTACAGGGACGGGGAGCTGTTTTTT. Translation gives CASRYRDGELFF.

In this sample, this clonotype turned up a few times. This chain uses TRBV9 with TRBJ2-7, with a tentative D call TRBD2 (5 bases). The germline gives CDR1 SGDLS, CDR2 YYNGEE. The V gene lost 0 bases and the J gene lost 4 bases, with 14 bases spanning the gap. This CDR3 has 15 amino acids. CDR3 protein: CASSVGERPGYEQYF. For the CDR3, the DNA is TGTGCCAGCAGCGTAGGGGAGCGGCCGGGGTACGAGCAGTACTTC.

This clonotype was seen ten or more times. This chain links TRBV7-9 with TRBJ1-1; D ambiguous. This CDR3 is 12 amino acids long. Trimming pared 10 bases from V and 0 bases from J, leaving 9 bases between. CDR1 SEHNR and CDR2 FQNEAQ come from the germline V gene (reference sequence). The DNA for the CDR3 is TGTGCCATCGACGTGGTGAACACTGAAGCTTTCTTT. Translated: CAIDVVNTEAFF. The full variable domain, its missing parts supplied by reference TRBV7-9 and TRBJ1-1, is DTGVSQNPRHKITKRGQNVTFRCDPISEHNRLYWYRQTLGQGPEFLTYFQNEAQLEKSRLLSDRFSAERPKGSFSTLEIQRTEQGDSAMYLCAIDVVNTEAFFGQGTRLTVV.

The gene calls are TRBV6-4 and TRBJ2-5; 9 bases match TRBD2. Trimming cost V 4 bases and J 1 base; bases outside gene matches: 4. CDR1 is MRHNA and CDR2 is SNTAGT in the germline V gene. This CDR3 region has 15 residues. This chain's CDR3 is CASSVGAGGQETQYF. The CDR3 bases are TGTGCCAGCAGTGTAGGAGCGGGAGGCCAAGAGACCCAGTACTTC.

CDR3 loop: CASSLRAAVSGNTIYF. As DNA, the CDR3 is TGTGCCAGCAGTTTACGTGCGGCAGTCTCTGGAAACACCATATATTTT. The chain uses TRBV27 and TRBJ1-3; D unresolved. Trimming removed 2 bases at V and 0 bases at J, with 11 bases between. This CDR3 has 16 residues. Per the germline V gene, CDR1 is MNHEY and CDR2 is SMNVEV (reference sequence).

This clonotype appeared a few times. This rearrangement joins TRBV3-1 to TRBJ2-1; 12 positions match TRBD2. V trimming: 4 bases; J trimming: 3 bases; junction bases outside the gene matches: 22. In germline, CDR1 is LGHDT, CDR2 YNNKEL (reference sequence). There are 22 residues in the CDR3. The CDR3 loop reads CASSLSRVGLAGYRSSYNEQFF. DNA of the CDR3: TGTGCCAGCAGCCTCTCTCGAGTCGGACTAGCGGGATATAGGTCTAGCTACAATGAGCAGTTCTTC.

There are a few counts of this clonotype. The CDR3 spells CASSTRTGTSVTDEQFF. CDR3 DNA sequence: TGTGCCAGTAGTACCCGGACGGGGACTAGCGTGACTGATGAGCAGTTCTTC. V is TRBV19 and J is TRBJ2-1; 10 positions match TRBD2. The CDR3 has 17 amino acids. Trimming took 4 bases from V and 8 from J; bases not matched to a gene: 14. Germline-derived CDR1 and CDR2 are LNHDA and SQIVND (reference sequence).